This TCR beta chain originates from a study of T cells after yellow fever vaccination. This clonotype occurred a few times. TCRdb ran MiXCR on the 5' RACE reads and lists one entry per CDR3 protein. The repertoire includes about 580,000 distinct CDR3 sequences, less than 20% of them detected once, and around 16% sits in the top ten. The CDR3 consists of 14 residues. Trimming removed 5 bases from V and 8 bases from J; junction bases left unmatched: 11. CDR1 is SGHAT and CDR2 is FQNNGV in the germline V gene. The source is a young man who received the YFV17D yellow fever vaccine. V gene TRBV11-2 combines with J gene TRBJ1-2; TRBD1 aligns across 7 bases. The input for sequencing was PBMCs, taken 5 days after the first yellow fever vaccination. The CDR3 DNA reads TGTGCCAGCAGCCTATCGACAGGGTTCGAGGGCTACACCTTC. Protein product: CASSLSTGFEGYTF.